The 26 T cell receptor beta chains given below trace back to one sample, sequenced in a study of breast tumors, draining lymph nodes, adjacent tissues. Using its own MiXCR run on the multiplex PCR reads, TCRdb lists one record per CDR3 protein. This sample has about 200,000 distinct CDR3 sequences; 31% occur once, and the top ten carry 4% to 5.5%. Samples came from axillary lymph nodes draining the breast cancer. The source material was axillary lymph node tissue. These receptors were taken from a female donor with breast cancer. Some clones in this sample may be carry-over from other donors' samples.

The chain combines TRBV29-1 with TRBJ2-1; 12 nucleotides match TRBD2. The CDR3 has 12 residues. V trimming: 7 bases; J trimming: 15 bases; junction bases outside the gene matches: 10. Looked up from germline, CDR1 is SQVTM and CDR2 is ANQGSEA. The CDR3 DNA reads as TGCAGCGCTAGACTAGCGGGAGAGGGGTGGTTCTTC. It yields the protein CSARLAGEGWFF.

A note on this clonotype: A much larger clone differs from this one at a single base, so this may be a read error. The chain recombines TRBV6-1 with TRBJ1-6, with no clear D. CDR3 length equals 15 residues. Trimming pared 6 bases from V and 10 bases from J, leaving 19 bases between. The germline gives CDR1 MNHNS, CDR2 SASEGT. CDR3 nucleotide sequence: TGTGCCAGCAGCCAGAGTCACGGGAGGAGGTCACCCCTCCACTTT. Protein: CASSQSHGRRSPLHF.

A note on this clonotype: This may be a read error, as it is one base from a much larger clone. The V gene is TRBV20-1, the J gene TRBJ2-1; D is unclear. CDR3 size: 13 residues. Germline V gene data show CDR1 as DFQATT and CDR2 as SNEGSKA (reference sequence). CDR3 DNA: TGCAGTGCTAGAAACGTAACCTACAATGCGCAGTTCTTC. Its protein product is CSARNVTYNAQFF.

This clonotype was detected ten times or more. The CDR3 is CASSGRDRSVDEQFF. CDR3 bases: TGTGCCAGCAGTGGCCGGGACAGGAGTGTTGATGAGCAGTTCTTC. This chain joins TRBV6-2 or TRBV6-3 and TRBJ2-1, with 8 bases lining up with TRBD1. Per germline, CDR1 MNHEY and CDR2 SVGEGT. The CDR3 spans 15 residues. V shed 5 bases and J 8 bases; nucleotides not matched to a gene: 11.

This clonotype has only a few counts. This clone may be a read error of a much larger clone one base away. V is TRBV11-2 and J is TRBJ2-1; TRBD1 matches at 11 bases. The CDR3 loop spans 16 amino acids. Germline-derived CDR1 and CDR2 are SGHAT and FQNNGV. V lost 4 bases to trimming and J lost 6 bases; unmatched junction nucleotides: 8. The CDR3 nucleotides read TGTGCCAGCAGCTCCGTCGGACAGGGGGCAGGCAATGAGCAGTTCTTC. It codes for CASSSVGQGAGNEQFF. The full variable domain, rest sourced from reference TRBV11-2 and TRBJ2-1, is EAGVAQSPRYKIIEKRQSVAFWCNPISGHATLYWYQQILGQGPKLLIQFQNNGVVDDSQLPKDRFSAERLKGVDSTLKIQPAKLEDSAVYLCASSSVGQGAGNEQFFGPGTRLTVL.

The rearrangement joins TRBV2 to TRBJ2-6; D unresolved. Looked up from germline, CDR1 is SNHLY and CDR2 is FYNNEI. The CDR3 is 13 amino acids. V was trimmed by 2 bases and J by 4 bases, leaving 3 bases between them. The CDR3 nucleotides read TGTGCCAGCAGTGAAAGAGGGGCCAACGTCCTGACTTTC. This codes for CASSERGANVLTF. Combining the CDR3 with reference TRBV2 and TRBJ2-6 gives the whole variable domain EPEVTQTPSHQVTQMGQEVILRCVPISNHLYFYWYRQILGQKVEFLVSFYNNEISEKSEIFDDQFSVERPDGSNFTLKIRSTKLEDSAMYFCASSERGANVLTFGAGSRLTVL.

Notes on this clonotype: Being one base from a much bigger clone, this may be a read error. J is TRBJ1-4 and V is TRBV28; D is unresolved. The CDR3 runs to 15 residues. CDR1 and CDR2 (germline): MDHEN, SYDVKM. The V end lost 5 bases, the J end lost 10 bases, and 20 bases lay between the germline ends. The chain's CDR3 is CASSAPGPSDGKLFF. In DNA, the CDR3 is TGTGCCAGCAGTGCGCCCGGGCCCTCCGATGGAAAACTGTTTTTT.

The chain couples TRBV29-1 to TRBJ1-6; D possibly corresponds to TRBD1 (5 bases). This CDR3 is built from 14 residues. CDR1 and CDR2 (germline): SQVTM, ANQGSEA. With 4 bases removed from V and 7 bases from J, the gap between germline ends came to 14 bases. The CDR3 reads CSVASSRANSPLHF. The CDR3 DNA reads as TGCAGCGTTGCCAGCAGCAGGGCGAATTCACCCCTCCACTTT.

This clonotype was detected ten times or more. The chain links TRBV3-1 to TRBJ1-2; no clear D. Trimming shortened V by 1 base and J by 4 bases, and 7 bases separated the two germline ends. Germline CDR1 is LGHDT and CDR2 is YNNKEL (reference sequence). The CDR3 runs 13 residues. The CDR3 loop is CASSQGGPYGYTF. DNA for the CDR3: TGTGCCAGCAGCCAAGGCGGTCCCTATGGCTACACCTTC.

This clonotype has only a few counts. The J gene is TRBJ2-3, the V gene TRBV10-3, with 9 bases identical to TRBD2. J lost 0 bases, V lost 10 bases, and 8 bases had no gene match. This CDR3 has 15 amino acids. From germline, CDR1 is ENHRY and CDR2 SYGVKD. The CDR3 reads CATGGGGASTDTQYF. For the CDR3, the DNA is TGTGCCACCGGCGGGGGGGGGGCTAGCACAGATACGCAGTATTTT.

This clonotype was seen at least ten times. This rearrangement joins TRBV12-3 or TRBV12-4 to TRBJ1-2; D gene unclear. There are 12 residues in the CDR3. Trimming removed 3 bases from V and 4 bases from J, with 6 bases in between. The CDR3 DNA sequence: TGTGCCAGCAGTTTCAACGGCTATGGCTACACCTTC. It encodes CASSFNGYGYTF.

This clonotype showed up many times. The chain combines TRBV30 with TRBJ2-3; D is possibly TRBD1 (6 bases). Trimming left V 0 bases short and J 6 bases short, with 13 bases between. The CDR3 has 14 amino acids. The germline V gene encodes CDR1 GTSNPN and CDR2 SVGIG (reference sequence). The CDR3: CAWSVQGVPDTQYF. Here the CDR3 DNA reads TGTGCCTGGAGTGTACAGGGCGTCCCGGATACGCAGTATTTT. The whole variable domain, remainder taken from reference TRBV30 and TRBJ2-3, is SQTIHQWPATLVQPVGSPLSLECTVEGTSNPNLYWYRQAAGRGLQLLFYSVGIGQISSEVPQNLSASRPQDRQFILSSKKLLLSDSGFYLCAWSVQGVPDTQYFGPGTRLTVL.

The chain couples TRBV2 to TRBJ2-3, with 11 bases fitting TRBD2. CDR3 length: 15 amino acids. The J segment lost 11 bases and the V segment lost 5 bases, leaving 12 bases of the junction unmatched. The germline gives CDR1 SNHLY, CDR2 FYNNEI. The CDR3 protein is CASSITSGGYNEQYF. The CDR3 nucleotides read TGTGCCAGCAGTATTACTAGCGGGGGCTACAATGAGCAGTATTTT.

This clonotype was recorded many times. The chain combines TRBV10-3 with TRBJ1-2; tentative D call: TRBD1 (6 bases). Germline values: CDR1 ENHRY, CDR2 SYGVKD. V gave up 4 bases and J gave up 8 bases, with 17 bases separating them. The CDR3 is made up of 14 amino acids. CDR3 nucleotide sequence: TGTGCCATCAGTGGTGGGGGGCTCAAGAAGGGCTACACCTTC. Residues: CAISGGGLKKGYTF.

This clonotype was picked up many times. The chain combines TRBV6-6 with TRBJ1-6, with 7 bases fitting TRBD1. The V gene end was trimmed by 11 bases and the J gene end by 6 bases; junction bases not matched to a gene: 4. Per germline, CDR1 MNHNY and CDR2 SVGAGI (reference sequence). The CDR3 is made up of 12 amino acids. The CDR3 loop is CAGGTANSPLHF. CDR3 DNA: TGTGCCGGCGGGACAGCTAATTCACCCCTCCACTTT.

The chain has TRBV6-5 and TRBJ2-3; 7 bases fit TRBD2. In germline, CDR1 is MNHEY, CDR2 SVGAGI. With 5 bases clipped from V and 4 bases from J, the junction kept 9 bases outside the gene matches. The length of the CDR3 is 15 residues. This chain's CDR3 is CASSSGAGAADTQYF. The CDR3 DNA is TGTGCCAGCAGTAGCGGGGCGGGAGCGGCAGATACGCAGTATTTT.

Ten or more counts support this clonotype. The CDR3 DNA follows: TGCGCCAGCAGTGAGGCTTTTCGGCCCCAGCATTTT. As protein: CASSEAFRPQHF. The V gene is TRBV10-2, the J gene TRBJ1-5; no definite D call. This CDR3 is 12 amino acids long. V dropped 2 bases and J dropped 9 bases, with 8 bases sitting between them. CDR1 and CDR2 (germline): WSHSY, SAAADI.

This clonotype was observed many times. The chain employs TRBV9 and TRBJ2-7, with a tentative D call TRBD1 (6 bases). The CDR3 loop spans 14 amino acids. The germline V gene encodes CDR1 SGDLS and CDR2 YYNGEE. With 4 bases removed from V and 5 bases from J, the gap between germline ends came to 16 bases. The CDR3 here is CASSPRQALDEQYF. CDR3 nucleotides: TGTGCCAGCAGCCCCCGACAGGCCTTGGACGAGCAGTACTTC.

This clonotype was detected ten times or more. This chain connects TRBV20-1 to TRBJ2-7; 11 bases are shared with TRBD2. CDR1 and CDR2 (germline): DFQATT, SNEGSKA (reference sequence). Losses at the gene ends were 4 bases for V and 5 bases for J; bases not matched to a gene: 10. This CDR3 spans 15 amino acids. The CDR3 protein is CSAIPTTSGRDEQYF. CDR3 nucleotide sequence: TGCAGTGCTATCCCCACTACTAGCGGGAGAGACGAGCAGTACTTC.

The chain is built from TRBV5-4 and TRBJ2-5, with D possibly called TRBD1 or TRBD2 (5 bases each). The CDR3 consists of 14 residues. Looked up from germline, CDR1 is SGHNT and CDR2 is YYREEE (reference sequence). Trimming took off 1 base at V and 9 bases at J, with 16 bases between the two ends. The CDR3 protein is CASSLPGSNQPQYF. In DNA form, the CDR3 reads TGTGCCAGCAGCTTGCCAGGGAGCAATCAGCCCCAGTACTTC.

The sample holds one count of this clonotype. This chain uses TRBV20-1 with TRBJ1-5; D may be TRBD1 (6 bases). V was clipped by 5 bases and J by 4 bases, with 18 bases between them. Germline values: CDR1 DFQATT, CDR2 SNEGSKA (reference sequence). This CDR3 region has 15 residues. The CDR3 region is CSAQGTGQWNQPQHF. For the CDR3, the DNA is TGCAGTGCTCAAGGTACCGGACAGTGGAATCAGCCCCAGCATTTT.

This clonotype occurred a few times. This chain joins TRBV12-3 or TRBV12-4 and TRBJ1-1; D gene uncertain. This CDR3 spans 17 amino acids. V gave up 6 bases and J gave up 1 base, with 21 bases separating them. CDR3 amino acids: CASSNPSYWGENTEAFF. In DNA form, the CDR3 reads TGTGCCAGCAGCAACCCCAGCTACTGGGGAGAGAACACTGAAGCTTTCTTT.

This clonotype was counted at least ten times. V and J are TRBV5-1 and TRBJ2-7, with 11 bases fitting TRBD2. V gave up 0 bases and J gave up 4 bases; unmatched junction bases: 3. The CDR3 has 15 residues. CDR1 and CDR2 from the germline V gene are SGHRS and YFSETQ. CDR3 nucleotide sequence: TGCGCCAGCAGCTTGGAGGCTAGCGGGAGGTACGAGCAGTACTTC. It translates to CASSLEASGRYEQYF.

The table lists this clonotype with many counts. The rearrangement links TRBV3-1 to TRBJ2-2, with TRBD1 identical over 8 bases. There are 15 residues in the CDR3. Trimming at V came to 4 bases and at J to 5 bases, leaving 6 bases not matched to a gene. CDR1 is LGHDT and CDR2 is YNNKEL in the germline V gene (reference sequence). The CDR3 DNA is TGTGCCAGCAGCCTCGGACAGGGAGTGACCGGGGAGCTGTTTTTT. It is translated as CASSLGQGVTGELFF.

A few counts support this clonotype. This sequence joins TRBV12-3 or TRBV12-4 and TRBJ2-5, with TRBD2 identical over 9 bases. J lost 4 bases, V lost 3 bases, and 3 bases had no gene match. CDR3 length: 14 residues. The DNA of the CDR3 is TGTGCCAGCAGTTTCGCGGGAGGGTCAGAGACCCAGTACTTC. Amino acid sequence: CASSFAGGSETQYF.

About this clonotype itself: A junction end diverges from the germline sequence, so it may reflect a read error. This chain uses TRBV5-1 with TRBJ2-1; no clear D. CDR3 length: 13 amino acids. Germline CDR1 reads SGHRS; CDR2 reads YFSETQ. The CDR3 bases are TGCGCCGGCAGCTTGGTTCAGATGAATGAGCAGTTCTTC. This codes for CAGSLVQMNEQFF.